Listed here are 27 T cell receptor beta chains from one sample, sequenced in a study of blood T cell repertoires in COVID-19. Produced via immunoSEQ multiplex PCR; TCRdb's table is partial and in-frame only. The table shows roughly 300,000 clones, with around 90% occurring only once. The sample comprised PBMCs or T cells enriched from blood (not recorded which). Receptor source: a young woman who had recovered from COVID-19.

The chain joins TRBV29-1 to TRBJ2-5; 8 nucleotides agree with TRBD1. Germline CDR1 is SQVTM and CDR2 is ANQGSEA. The CDR3 loop spans 13 amino acids. V lost 4 bases, J lost 4 bases, and 5 bases stayed unmatched. This CDR3 is CSVGQGASETQYF. CDR3 DNA sequence: TGCAGCGTTGGCCAGGGGGCATCAGAGACCCAGTACTTC.

This sequence joins TRBV28 and TRBJ1-2, with D unclear. With 7 bases removed from V and 5 bases from J, the gap between germline ends came to 8 bases. The germline V gene has CDR1 MDHEN and CDR2 SYDVKM. CDR3 size: 11 residues. As DNA, the CDR3 is TGTGCCAGCACTTCTAGGTATGGCTACACCTTC. Amino acids: CASTSRYGYTF.

The chain carries TRBV19 and TRBJ2-7; TRBD1 aligns across 12 bases. CDR3 length equals 16 residues. The V gene's germline CDR1 is LNHDA and CDR2 SQIVND (reference sequence). V dropped 3 bases and J dropped 4; count of bases not matched to a gene: 7. CDR3: CASSMRAGQGAYEQYF. CDR3 DNA: TGTGCCAGTAGTATGAGAGCGGGACAGGGGGCTTACGAGCAGTACTTC. Full variable domain (outside the CDR3, taken from reference TRBV19 and TRBJ2-7): DGGITQSPKYLFRKEGQNVTLSCEQNLNHDAMYWYRQDPGQGLRLIYYSQIVNDFQKGDIAEGYSVSREKKESFPLTVTSAQKNPTAFYLCASSMRAGQGAYEQYFGPGTRLTVT.

The CDR3 protein is CAWSPQRTSQPRELFF. In DNA, the CDR3 is TGTGCCTGGAGTCCGCAGAGGACTAGTCAACCGCGGGAGCTGTTTTTT. The chain uses TRBV30 and TRBJ2-2; TRBD2 matches 7 bases. The germline V gene has CDR1 GTSNPN and CDR2 SVGIG (reference sequence). The CDR3 length is 16 residues. V gave up 2 bases and J gave up 9 bases; unmatched junction bases: 15.

The CDR3 DNA reads as TGTGCCAGCAGCCTTCAGACTAGCGGGATAAGTAACACCGGGGAGCTGTTTTTT. Residues: CASSLQTSGISNTGELFF. This rearrangement joins TRBV14 to TRBJ2-2, with 11 bases matching TRBD2. CDR3 size: 18 residues. Germline values: CDR1 SGHDN, CDR2 FVKESK. The V and J ends lost 4 bases and 2 bases, in that order; junction bases with no gene match: 9.

The chain couples TRBV9 to TRBJ1-3; 12 nucleotides agree with TRBD1. CDR1 SGDLS and CDR2 YYNGEE come from the germline V gene. The CDR3 runs to 19 residues. After removal of 2 bases from V and 0 bases from J, the junction contained 9 bases not matched to a gene. Here the CDR3 DNA reads TGTGCCAGCAGCGTCCTAGGGACAGGGGGCGCATTCTCTGGAAACACCATATATTTT. Translation: CASSVLGTGGAFSGNTIYF. Based on the CDR3 plus reference TRBV9 and TRBJ1-3, the full variable domain is DSGVTQTPKHLITATGQRVTLRCSPRSGDLSVYWYQQSLDQGLQFLIQYYNGEERAKGNILERFSAQQFPDLHSELNLSSLELGDSALYFCASSVLGTGGAFSGNTIYFGEGSWLTVV.

The V call is TRBV27, the J call TRBJ1-1; D is unclear. The germline V gene has CDR1 MNHEY and CDR2 SMNVEV (reference sequence). This CDR3 contains 13 residues. The germline V and J ends were trimmed by 6 bases and 1 base, with 9 bases remaining between them. The CDR3 protein is CASSLNRNTEAFF. Written as DNA, the CDR3 is TGTGCCAGCAGCCTTAACAGGAACACTGAAGCTTTCTTT.

The chain uses TRBV2 and TRBJ1-5, with D possibly TRBD1 on 5 matching bases. The germline V gene encodes CDR1 SNHLY and CDR2 FYNNEI. The CDR3 is 15 residues long. With 3 bases removed from V and 3 bases from J, the gap between germline ends came to 12 bases. The CDR3 here is CASSDIDSPNQPQHF. The DNA of the CDR3 is TGTGCCAGCAGTGACATTGACAGCCCCAATCAGCCCCAGCATTTT.

This chain uses TRBV15 with TRBJ1-4; 7 bases map to TRBD1. This CDR3 region has 17 residues. Looked up from germline, CDR1 is LNHNV and CDR2 is YYDKDF (reference sequence). V trimming: 5 bases; J trimming: 2 bases; junction bases outside the gene matches: 11. The CDR3 loop reads CATSRRIGTVTNEKLFF. The CDR3 nucleotides are TGTGCCACCAGCCGACGGATAGGGACAGTCACTAATGAAAAACTGTTTTTT. The full variable domain, in which reference TRBV15 and TRBJ1-4 provide the parts outside the CDR3, is DAMVIQNPRYQVTQFGKPVTLSCSQTLNHNVMYWYQQKSSQAPKLLFHYYDKDFNNEADTPDNFQSRRPNTSFCFLDIRSPGLGDTAMYLCATSRRIGTVTNEKLFFGSGTQLSVL.

This clone was counted ten times or more. The chain recombines TRBV27 with TRBJ1-2, with 9 positions matching TRBD1. The CDR3 runs 14 residues. Looked up from germline, CDR1 is MNHEY and CDR2 is SMNVEV (reference sequence). The junction had 11 bases not matched to a gene; V was cut back by 9 bases and J by 6 bases. This chain's CDR3 is CASKVSTGGDGYTF. Written as DNA, the CDR3 is TGTGCCAGTAAAGTTTCTACAGGGGGCGATGGCTACACCTTC.

The J gene is TRBJ2-3, the V gene TRBV5-6, with TRBD1 matching over 9 bases. The germline V gene encodes CDR1 SGHDT and CDR2 YYEEEE. This CDR3 is built from 16 residues. V lost 0 bases, J lost 2 bases, and 4 bases stayed unmatched. In DNA, the CDR3 is TGTGCCAGCAGCTTGGCTCGGGACAGGGCCACAGATACGCAGTATTTT. Protein sequence: CASSLARDRATDTQYF.

The gene calls are TRBV28 and TRBJ2-7; 8 positions agree with TRBD1. V gave up 3 bases and J gave up 7 bases; unmatched junction bases: 5. The germline V gene has CDR1 MDHEN and CDR2 SYDVKM. The CDR3 loop spans 13 amino acids. CDR3 coding DNA: TGTGCCAGCAGTTTTAGGACAGGGTGGGAGCAGTACTTC. This codes for CASSFRTGWEQYF.

This chain links TRBV4-3 with TRBJ1-2; D may be TRBD1 (6 bases). Between the trimmed V and J ends, which lost 2 bases and 2 bases, there was a span of 12 bases. The CDR3 contains 15 residues. Germline V lookup: CDR1 LGHNA, CDR2 YSLEER. CDR3 amino acids: CASSQHQQGNYGYTF. The CDR3 DNA is TGCGCCAGCAGCCAACATCAACAGGGCAACTATGGCTACACCTTC.

This sequence joins TRBV11-2 and TRBJ2-7, with 11 bases fitting TRBD1. V was pared by 4 bases and J by 2 bases, with 16 bases of the junction left unmatched. This CDR3 contains 19 residues. Germline CDR1 and CDR2: SGHAT and FQNNGV. This CDR3 reads CASSSLPGQGGERTYEQYF. The CDR3 nucleotides are TGTGCCAGCAGCTCTCTACCGGGACAGGGGGGAGAAAGGACCTACGAGCAGTACTTC. Supplemented by reference TRBV11-2 and TRBJ2-7, the full variable domain reads EAGVAQSPRYKIIEKRQSVAFWCNPISGHATLYWYQQILGQGPKLLIQFQNNGVVDDSQLPKDRFSAERLKGVDSTLKIQPAKLEDSAVYLCASSSLPGQGGERTYEQYFGPGTRLTVT.

The V gene is TRBV7-9, the J gene TRBJ2-7; D might be TRBD1 (5 bases). Trimming stripped 5 bases from V and 2 bases from J, with 16 bases between. Per the germline V gene, CDR1 is SEHNR and CDR2 is FQNEAQ (reference sequence). The CDR3 covers 15 residues. The chain's CDR3 is CASSQSPGITYEQYF. Here the CDR3 DNA reads TGTGCCAGCAGCCAATCTCCAGGGATAACCTACGAGCAGTACTTC. The whole variable domain, filled in from reference TRBV7-9 and TRBJ2-7, reads DTGVSQNPRHKITKRGQNVTFRCDPISEHNRLYWYRQTLGQGPEFLTYFQNEAQLEKSRLLSDRFSAERPKGSFSTLEIQRTEQGDSAMYLCASSQSPGITYEQYFGPGTRLTVT.

The chain carries TRBV7-2 and TRBJ1-6; D unresolved. Germline loops: CDR1 SGHTA, CDR2 FQGNSA. The CDR3 length is 17 residues. Trimming shortened V by 1 base and J by 4 bases, and 14 bases separated the two germline ends. CDR3 nucleotide sequence: TGTGCCAGCAGCTTAGGTCCGATGACTGCGTATAATTCACCCCTCCACTTT. Encoded protein: CASSLGPMTAYNSPLHF.

The chain uses TRBV5-4 and TRBJ1-4, with a weak D call TRBD1 (6 bases). Germline lookup yields CDR1 SGHNT and CDR2 YYREEE (reference sequence). The CDR3 totals 15 residues. V lost 0 bases and J 4 bases, leaving 10 bases between the germline ends. CDR3 loop: CASSLGPGVNEKLFF. CDR3 coding DNA: TGTGCCAGCAGCTTGGGACCAGGGGTTAATGAAAAACTGTTTTTT.

CDR3 bases: TGTGCCAGCAGCCCTAGTCCAGGGCGAGAGACCCAGTACTTC. Its translation: CASSPSPGRETQYF. The V gene is TRBV9, the J gene TRBJ2-5, with a possible D match to TRBD1 (5 bases). The germline V gene has CDR1 SGDLS and CDR2 YYNGEE. The germline V and J ends were trimmed by 4 bases and 4 bases, with 14 bases remaining between them. The CDR3 sequence is 14 residues long.

The chain is built from TRBV5-1 and TRBJ1-1, with D possibly matching TRBD1 (5 bases). Between the trimmed V and J ends, which lost 4 bases and 1 base, there was a span of 17 bases. The germline V gene has CDR1 SGHRS and CDR2 YFSETQ. The CDR3 is made up of 16 amino acids. CDR3 region: CASSPTGLAENTEAFF. The CDR3 DNA is TGCGCCAGCAGCCCTACAGGTCTCGCGGAGAACACTGAAGCTTTCTTT.

This chain connects TRBV4-1 to TRBJ2-5; TRBD2 matches 15 bases. CDR1 and CDR2 (germline): MGHRA, YSYEKL. The ends lost 2 bases at V and 5 bases at J; junction bases unmatched: 9. CDR3 length equals 18 residues. The CDR3 loop reads CASSQPGLAGGGGETQYF. The CDR3, as DNA: TGCGCCAGCAGCCAACCCGGACTAGCGGGAGGGGGCGGTGAGACCCAGTACTTC.

The chain recombines TRBV18 with TRBJ1-5; perhaps TRBD1 as D (6 bases). The CDR3 is made up of 13 amino acids. CDR1 KGHSH and CDR2 LQKENI come from the germline V gene. Trimming left V 4 bases short and J 7 bases short, with 11 bases between. CDR3 region: CASSRQEFQPQHF. CDR3 coding DNA: TGTGCCAGCTCACGACAGGAATTCCAGCCCCAGCATTTT.

The genes are TRBV5-5 and TRBJ1-6; no reliable D call. Trimming shortened V by 3 bases and J by 7 bases, and 11 bases separated the two germline ends. Germline CDR1 SGHKS, CDR2 YYEKEE (reference sequence). The CDR3 loop spans 14 amino acids. The CDR3: CASSSGLDNSPLHF. In DNA form, the CDR3 reads TGTGCCAGCAGCTCCGGACTCGACAATTCACCCCTCCACTTT.

The chain recombines TRBV2 with TRBJ1-4, with TRBD1 identical over 7 bases. CDR3 size: 13 residues. Germline CDR1 is SNHLY and CDR2 is FYNNEI. V shed 5 bases and J 5 bases; nucleotides not matched to a gene: 2. The CDR3 nucleotides read TGTGCCAGCAGTACGGGACAGAATGAAAAACTGTTTTTT. Amino acid sequence: CASSTGQNEKLFF.

V usage is TRBV6-5 and J usage is TRBJ1-1; 10 nucleotides line up with TRBD1. V lost 11 bases and J lost 5; bases outside the gene matches: 14. Germline CDR1 is MNHEY and CDR2 is SVGAGI. CDR3 length: 15 residues. The CDR3 coding sequence is TGTGCCGCCTGGGGGGTGACAGGGGGCAAAACTGAAGCTTTCTTT. As protein: CAAWGVTGGKTEAFF.

The chain recombines TRBV5-1 with TRBJ1-1; D gene unclear. Trimming left V 4 bases short and J 2 bases short, with 9 bases between. This CDR3 is 13 amino acids long. CDR1 is SGHRS and CDR2 is YFSETQ in the germline V gene. The CDR3 sequence is CASSPQQNTEAFF. For the CDR3, the DNA is TGCGCCAGCAGCCCCCAACAAAACACTGAAGCTTTCTTT.

The gene calls are TRBV19 and TRBJ2-7; the match to TRBD1 covers 9 bases. The germline CDR1 and CDR2 sequences are LNHDA and SQIVND (reference sequence). This CDR3 comprises 15 residues. Unmatched junction bases numbered 7, after V lost 5 bases and J lost 2 bases. CDR3 residues: CASSLGQGPTYEQYF. The CDR3 coding sequence is TGTGCCAGTAGTCTGGGACAGGGTCCCACCTACGAGCAGTACTTC.

This chain links TRBV9 with TRBJ2-3, with 12 bases matching TRBD2. V lost 0 bases to trimming and J lost 2 bases; unmatched junction nucleotides: 22. The CDR3 has 23 residues. Per germline, CDR1 SGDLS and CDR2 YYNGEE. CDR3 in amino acids: CASSVAVGRGLAGPQLDTDTQYF. Written as DNA, the CDR3 is TGTGCCAGCAGCGTAGCGGTAGGTAGAGGACTAGCGGGACCTCAACTAGACACAGATACGCAGTATTTT.